This T cell receptor (beta chain) originates from a study of T cell changes during pregnancy in multiple sclerosis. The germline V gene has CDR1 MNHNS and CDR2 SASEGT. Trimming removed 6 bases from V and 4 bases from J, with 18 bases in between. This CDR3 is 15 amino acids long. Sequenced by immunoSEQ multiplex PCR; TCRdb stores in-frame clones only, minus some. The sample lists about 89,000 clones; about 92% were seen once. The chain links TRBV6-1 to TRBJ2-5; D possibly corresponds to TRBD2 (6 bases). Sample: peripheral blood, taken after pregnancy. This clonotype was obtained from a female donor in good health, enrolled as a control in a pregnancy study. CDR3 sequence: CASSGGRRGSETQYF. For the CDR3, the DNA is TGTGCCAGCAGCGGGGGTCGACGGGGGTCAGAGACCCAGTACTTC.